The rows below give T cell receptor beta chains drawn from one sample of a study of blood T cell repertoires in COVID-19. Profiled with immunoSEQ multiplex PCR; TCRdb holds only in-frame clones, not every one. The sample lists approximately 300,000 clones; 90% were seen once. Sequenced material: peripheral blood. The receptors shown here come from a woman in her 30s with COVID-19, enrolled during active disease. Each CDR3 is given without its conserved first and last residue.

V,J,CDR3
TRBV27,TRBJ2-1,ASSWTSANEQF
TRBV7-9,TRBJ2-7,ASSFGTDEQY
TRBV6-5,TRBJ2-1,ASSYGGAGSEQF
TRBV7-8,TRBJ2-7,ASSLGQGSSYEQY
TRBV5-4,TRBJ2-1,ASTAPGLAYNEQF
TRBV12-3/TRBV12-4,TRBJ2-5,ASSTPPGETQY
TRBV29-1,TRBJ2-1,SVGSGFSYNEQF
TRBV7-9,TRBJ2-1,ASSFSVGAGANEQF
TRBV14,TRBJ1-2,ASSPTSNYGYT
TRBV9,TRBJ1-6,ASSVASGTGNSPLH
TRBV6-4,TRBJ1-1,ASRRGRAEAF
TRBV6-5,TRBJ1-2,ASSYSTGINYGYT
TRBV2,TRBJ1-1,ASNSQGNTEAF
TRBV2,TRBJ2-4,ASSDPTANIQY
TRBV5-1,TRBJ1-2,ASSMGQGKNYGYT
TRBV9,TRBJ2-1,ASSVTGQLNNEQF
TRBV28,TRBJ1-1,ASSRAQETGEAF
TRBV5-1,TRBJ1-1,ASSWTGVGLNTEAF
TRBV20-1,TRBJ2-7,RAVGFYEQY
TRBV10-2,TRBJ2-2,ASSESGAGGPGELF
TRBV10-3,TRBJ1-6,AISGGRELRSFSPLH
TRBV5-1,TRBJ2-1,ASSLMVRDEQF
TRBV4-1,TRBJ2-7,ASSHPSGSVYEQY
TRBV28,TRBJ1-2,ASSQLGGQGTPGGYT
TRBV20-1,TRBJ2-7,SANDAGDRVFYEQY
TRBV6-5,TRBJ1-6,ASSNRGSPLH
TRBV2,TRBJ1-2,ASSVTLSTTGYT